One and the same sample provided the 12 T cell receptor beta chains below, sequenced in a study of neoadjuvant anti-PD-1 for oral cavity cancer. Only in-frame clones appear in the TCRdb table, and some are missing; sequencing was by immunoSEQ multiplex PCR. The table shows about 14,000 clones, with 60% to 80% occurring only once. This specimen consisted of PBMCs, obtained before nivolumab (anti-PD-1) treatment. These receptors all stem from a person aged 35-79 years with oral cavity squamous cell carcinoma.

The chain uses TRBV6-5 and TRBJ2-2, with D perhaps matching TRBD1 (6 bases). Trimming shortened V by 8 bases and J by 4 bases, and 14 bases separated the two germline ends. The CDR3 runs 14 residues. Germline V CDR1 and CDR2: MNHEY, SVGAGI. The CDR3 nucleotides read TGTGCCAGCCTTGACATAGGGGGCACCGGGGAGCTGTTTTTT. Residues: CASLDIGGTGELFF.

The CDR3 nucleotides read TGTGCCACCAGCTTCGCCGGGACTAGCAACACAGATACGCAGTATTTT. Translated: CATSFAGTSNTDTQYF. The rearrangement uses TRBV15 and TRBJ2-3; 9 nucleotides line up with TRBD2. CDR3 length equals 16 residues. V gave up 5 bases and J gave up 2 bases; unmatched junction bases: 8. From germline, CDR1 is LNHNV and CDR2 YYDKDF (reference sequence).

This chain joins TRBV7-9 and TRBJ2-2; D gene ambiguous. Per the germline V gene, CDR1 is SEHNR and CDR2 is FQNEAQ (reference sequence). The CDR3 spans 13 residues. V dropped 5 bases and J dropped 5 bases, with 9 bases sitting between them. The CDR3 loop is CASSPPGTGELFF. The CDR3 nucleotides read TGTGCCAGCAGCCCGCCGGGTACCGGGGAGCTGTTTTTT.

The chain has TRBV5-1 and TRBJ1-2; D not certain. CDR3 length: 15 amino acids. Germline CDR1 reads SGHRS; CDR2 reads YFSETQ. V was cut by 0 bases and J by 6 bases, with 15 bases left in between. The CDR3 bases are TGCGCCAGCAGCTTGGAGCTGTTGGGTAAGGATGGCTACACCTTC. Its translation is CASSLELLGKDGYTF.

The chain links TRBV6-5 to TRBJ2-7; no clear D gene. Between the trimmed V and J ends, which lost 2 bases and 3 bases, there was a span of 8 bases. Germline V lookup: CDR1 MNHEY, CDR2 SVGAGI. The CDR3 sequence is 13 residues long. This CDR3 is CASSYQRFYEQYF. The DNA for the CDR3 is TGTGCCAGCAGTTACCAGAGATTCTACGAGCAGTACTTC.

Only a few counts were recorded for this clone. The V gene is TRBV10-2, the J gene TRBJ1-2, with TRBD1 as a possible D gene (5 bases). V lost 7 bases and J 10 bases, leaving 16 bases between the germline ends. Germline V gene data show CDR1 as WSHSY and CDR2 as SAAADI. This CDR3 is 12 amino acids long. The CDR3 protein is CASTPGPGTYTF. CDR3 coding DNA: TGCGCCAGCACCCCGGGACCCGGGACCTACACCTTC.

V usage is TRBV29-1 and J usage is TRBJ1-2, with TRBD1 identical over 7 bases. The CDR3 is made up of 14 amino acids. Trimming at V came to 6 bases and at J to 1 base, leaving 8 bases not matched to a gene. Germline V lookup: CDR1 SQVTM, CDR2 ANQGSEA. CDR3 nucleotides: TGCAGCGTAGCTCTACAGGGGAGTAACTATGGCTACACCTTC. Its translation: CSVALQGSNYGYTF.

The CDR3: CASSSPAHQGAYNEQFF. CDR3 coding DNA: TGTGCCAGCAGTTCCCCAGCTCACCAGGGGGCCTACAATGAGCAGTTCTTC. This chain uses TRBV27 with TRBJ2-1, with TRBD1 matching over 7 bases. Looked up from germline, CDR1 is MNHEY and CDR2 is SMNVEV (reference sequence). With V trimmed by 4 bases and J by 2 bases, 11 bases remained unmatched. The CDR3 has 17 amino acids.

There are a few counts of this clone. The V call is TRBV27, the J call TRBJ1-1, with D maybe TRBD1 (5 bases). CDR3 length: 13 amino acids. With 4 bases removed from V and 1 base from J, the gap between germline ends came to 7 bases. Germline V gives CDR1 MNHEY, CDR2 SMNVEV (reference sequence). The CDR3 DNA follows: TGTGCCAGCAGTTGGGGGACGAACACTGAAGCTTTCTTT. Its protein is CASSWGTNTEAFF.

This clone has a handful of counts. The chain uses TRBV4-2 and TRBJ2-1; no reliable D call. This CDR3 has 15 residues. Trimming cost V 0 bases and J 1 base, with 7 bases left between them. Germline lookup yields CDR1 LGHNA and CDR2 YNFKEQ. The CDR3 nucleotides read TGTGCCAGCAGCCAAGAGGCAGCGTCCTACAATGAGCAGTTCTTC. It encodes CASSQEAASYNEQFF.

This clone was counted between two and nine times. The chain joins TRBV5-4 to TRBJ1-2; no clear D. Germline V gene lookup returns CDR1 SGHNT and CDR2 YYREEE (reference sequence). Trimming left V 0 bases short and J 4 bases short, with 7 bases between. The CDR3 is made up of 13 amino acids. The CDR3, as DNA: TGTGCCAGCAGCTTGGGAGGGTCCTATGGCTACACCTTC. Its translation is CASSLGGSYGYTF. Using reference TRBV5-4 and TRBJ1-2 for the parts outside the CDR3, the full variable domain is ETGVTQSPTHLIKTRGQQVTLRCSSQSGHNTVSWYQQALGQGPQFIFQYYREEENGRGNFPPRFSGLQFPNYSSELNVNALELDDSALYLCASSLGGSYGYTFGSGTRLTVV.

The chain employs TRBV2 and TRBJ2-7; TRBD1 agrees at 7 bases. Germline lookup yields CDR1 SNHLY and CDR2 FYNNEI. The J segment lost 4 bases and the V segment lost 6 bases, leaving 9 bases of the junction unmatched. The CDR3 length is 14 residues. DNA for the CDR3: TGTGCCAGCAGGGACCACAGGGGTGGGTACGAGCAGTACTTC. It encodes CASRDHRGGYEQYF. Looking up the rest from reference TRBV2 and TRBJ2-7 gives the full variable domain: EPEVTQTPSHQVTQMGQEVILRCVPISNHLYFYWYRQILGQKVEFLVSFYNNEISEKSEIFDDQFSVERPDGSNFTLKIRSTKLEDSAMYFCASRDHRGGYEQYFGPGTRLTVT.